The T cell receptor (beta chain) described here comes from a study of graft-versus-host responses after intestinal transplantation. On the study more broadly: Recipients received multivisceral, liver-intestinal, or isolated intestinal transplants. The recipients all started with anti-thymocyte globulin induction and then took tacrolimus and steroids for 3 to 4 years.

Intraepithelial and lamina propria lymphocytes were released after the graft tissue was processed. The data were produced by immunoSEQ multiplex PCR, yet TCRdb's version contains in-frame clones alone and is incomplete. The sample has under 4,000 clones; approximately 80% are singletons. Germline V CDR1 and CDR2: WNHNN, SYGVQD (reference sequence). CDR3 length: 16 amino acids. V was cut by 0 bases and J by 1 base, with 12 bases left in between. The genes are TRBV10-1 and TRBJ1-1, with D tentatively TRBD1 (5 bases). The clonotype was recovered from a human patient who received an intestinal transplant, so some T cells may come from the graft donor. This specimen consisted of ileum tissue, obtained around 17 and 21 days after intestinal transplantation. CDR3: CASSESRGAGNTEAFF. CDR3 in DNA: TGCGCCAGCAGTGAGTCAAGGGGCGCAGGGAACACTGAAGCTTTCTTT.